These 30 T cell receptor beta chains were sequenced from one sample in a study of blood T cell repertoires in COVID-19. Using immunoSEQ multiplex PCR, the repertoire was profiled, and TCRdb retains in-frame clones only, with some absent. The sample includes approximately 500,000 clones, 85% to 90% seen only once; the top ten take approximately 1.8%. The sequenced sample consisted of PBMCs or T cells enriched from blood (not recorded which). The source of these receptors is a woman between 35 and 50 years old who had recovered from COVID-19.

This clone was picked up one time. The chain combines TRBV7-9 with TRBJ2-2; tentative D call: TRBD1 (6 bases). Germline values: CDR1 SEHNR, CDR2 FQNEAQ (reference sequence). The CDR3 contains 15 residues. V was trimmed by 3 bases and J by 4 bases, leaving 12 bases between them. The CDR3 region is CASSFHRASTGELFF. CDR3 nucleotides: TGTGCCAGCAGCTTCCACAGGGCCAGCACCGGGGAGCTGTTTTTT.

For this clone: Additional DNA sequences in this sample encode the identical CDR3. The rearrangement uses TRBV18 and TRBJ2-7; 7 nucleotides agree with TRBD1. This CDR3 has 14 amino acids. CDR1 KGHSH and CDR2 LQKENI come from the germline V gene. Trimming cost V 3 bases and J 0 bases; bases outside gene matches: 2. Written as DNA, the CDR3 is TGTGCCAGCTCACCCCGGGACAGCTCCTACGAGCAGTACTTC. This encodes CASSPRDSSYEQYF.

The chain recombines TRBV3-1 (or the pseudogene TRBV3-2) with TRBJ2-2; D perhaps matches TRBD1 (5 bases). The CDR3 is 15 residues long. The V gene lost 4 bases and the J gene lost 6 bases, with 15 bases spanning the gap. Germline CDR1 and CDR2: LGHDT and YNNKEL (reference sequence). The CDR3 DNA reads as TGTGCCAGCAGCCCCCTGACAAAAGGGGCCGGGGAGCTGTTTTTT. It yields the protein CASSPLTKGAGELFF.

The chain joins TRBV10-3 to TRBJ1-2; no firm D call. CDR3 size: 14 residues. Germline V gives CDR1 ENHRY, CDR2 SYGVKD. V lost 8 bases and J 1 base, leaving 14 bases between the germline ends. The CDR3 reads CAIQAREGNYGYTF. In nucleotides, the CDR3 is TGTGCCATCCAGGCGAGGGAAGGTAACTATGGCTACACCTTC.

This chain joins TRBV10-2 and TRBJ1-1; maybe TRBD1 (5 bases). Germline V gene data show CDR1 as WSHSY and CDR2 as SAAADI. The CDR3 is 14 residues long. V shed 8 bases and J shed 1 base, with 14 bases lying between them. CDR3 sequence reads: CASVKDRGNTEAFF. The DNA for the CDR3 is TGCGCCAGCGTGAAAGACAGAGGGAACACTGAAGCTTTCTTT.

The chain joins TRBV18 to TRBJ1-6; 8 bases align to TRBD1. In germline, CDR1 is KGHSH, CDR2 LQKENI. V dropped 2 bases and J dropped 8; count of bases not matched to a gene: 5. The CDR3 contains 15 residues. In DNA, the CDR3 is TGTGCCAGCTCACCAAGACCCAGGGGGCATTCACCCCTCCACTTT. Its translation: CASSPRPRGHSPLHF.

Worth noting for this clone: Other DNA sequences within the sample encode an identical CDR3. J is TRBJ2-5 and V is TRBV7-9, with D maybe TRBD2 (6 bases). Trimming removed 1 base at V and 5 bases at J, with 8 bases between. CDR1 and CDR2 from the germline V gene are SEHNR and FQNEAQ (reference sequence). The CDR3 runs to 13 residues. CDR3 coding DNA: TGTGCCAGCAGCTTAGACGGGGGTGAGACCCAGTACTTC. As protein: CASSLDGGETQYF.

This clone was seen a single time. The chain links TRBV24-1 to TRBJ2-1, with 10 bases identical to TRBD1. J gave up 5 bases and V 4 bases, and 4 bases lay outside the gene matches. This CDR3 has 15 residues. Germline V gene lookup returns CDR1 KGHDR and CDR2 SFDVKD. CDR3 residues: CATSDPGTGDNEQFF. For the CDR3, the DNA is TGTGCCACCAGTGACCCCGGGACAGGGGACAATGAGCAGTTCTTC.

The table lists this clone with a count of one. This chain uses TRBV12-3 or TRBV12-4 with TRBJ1-4; 10 nucleotides agree with TRBD1. V lost 5 bases and J lost 9; bases outside the gene matches: 3. The CDR3 has 13 amino acids. CDR3 sequence (DNA): TGTGCCAGCAGTCTGGGACAGGGGAAAAAACTGTTTTTT. Its protein product is CASSLGQGKKLFF.

The rearrangement links TRBV11-2 to TRBJ2-1, with 10 bases aligning to TRBD2. This CDR3 comprises 16 residues. The germline V gene has CDR1 SGHAT and CDR2 FQNNGV. J lost 5 bases, V lost 4 bases, and 8 bases had no gene match. The CDR3 nucleotides read TGTGCCAGCAGCTCGCTCAGAGGACTAGCGGACAATGAGCAGTTCTTC. Residues: CASSSLRGLADNEQFF.

The V gene is TRBV5-6, the J gene TRBJ1-1; D call uncertain. The CDR3 runs 12 residues. Germline V CDR1 and CDR2: SGHDT, YYEEEE. V gave up 4 bases and J gave up 5 bases, with 9 bases separating them. The CDR3 loop is CASSHPGTEAFF. Written as DNA, the CDR3 is TGTGCCAGCAGCCACCCCGGTACTGAAGCTTTCTTT.

The chain combines TRBV14 with TRBJ2-1, with 9 bases fitting TRBD2. With V trimmed by 4 bases and J by 5 bases, 6 bases remained unmatched. Per the germline V gene, CDR1 is SGHDN and CDR2 is FVKESK. This CDR3 comprises 15 residues. The CDR3 sequence is CASSPEREANNEQFF. The CDR3 DNA reads TGTGCCAGCAGCCCGGAGCGGGAGGCTAACAATGAGCAGTTCTTC.

V usage is TRBV24-1 and J usage is TRBJ2-1, with 8 bases identical to TRBD2. The CDR3 length is 17 residues. V shed 4 bases, J shed 12 bases, and the junction held 19 bases outside the gene matches. Germline V gene lookup returns CDR1 KGHDR and CDR2 SFDVKD. CDR3 nucleotides: TGTGCCACCAGTGAGGCCTACAGGGACCGGGCCGCGGGGGGGCAGTTCTTC. Translation: CATSEAYRDRAAGGQFF.

This rearrangement joins TRBV10-3 to TRBJ1-2; TRBD1 matches 9 bases. This CDR3 region has 11 residues. V was pared by 10 bases and J by 7 bases, with 4 bases of the junction left unmatched. The germline V gene has CDR1 ENHRY and CDR2 SYGVKD. The DNA of the CDR3 is TGTGCCACCGGGACAGGGAGTGGCTACACCTTC. Amino acid sequence: CATGTGSGYTF.

The chain links TRBV5-1 to TRBJ1-2; 7 bases match TRBD1. V shed 6 bases, J shed 7 bases, and the junction held 9 bases outside the gene matches. This CDR3 is 13 amino acids long. The germline V gene has CDR1 SGHRS and CDR2 YFSETQ. The CDR3 reads CASTPTGRGGYTF. In nucleotides, the CDR3 is TGCGCCAGCACCCCGACAGGGCGGGGTGGCTACACCTTC.

This chain's CDR3 is CASSLDWYGTADDYTF. Written as DNA, the CDR3 is TGCGCCAGCAGCTTGGATTGGTATGGGACAGCCGATGACTACACCTTC. V is TRBV5-1 and J is TRBJ1-2; 7 nucleotides line up with TRBD1. The CDR3 is 16 amino acids. V shed 0 bases, J shed 10 bases, and the junction held 15 bases outside the gene matches. The germline gives CDR1 SGHRS, CDR2 YFSETQ.

V usage is TRBV30 and J usage is TRBJ1-6, with TRBD1 matching over 7 bases. The junction had 4 bases not matched to a gene; V was cut back by 4 bases and J by 7 bases. CDR3 length: 13 amino acids. The germline gives CDR1 GTSNPN, CDR2 SVGIG (reference sequence). The CDR3 here is CAWTGTANSPLHF. As DNA, the CDR3 is TGTGCCTGGACCGGGACAGCAAATTCACCCCTCCACTTT.

This CDR3 reads CASRIGDTQYF. The CDR3 DNA reads TGTGCCAGCAGAATTGGCGATACGCAGTATTTT. V gene TRBV6-5 combines with J gene TRBJ2-3; D is undetermined. CDR1 MNHEY and CDR2 SVGAGI come from the germline V gene. The V gene lost 6 bases and the J gene lost 6 bases, with 7 bases spanning the gap. There are 11 residues in the CDR3.

The V call is TRBV5-4, the J call TRBJ2-5; D might be TRBD2 (5 bases). The V end was cut by 5 bases, the J end by 7 bases, with 18 bases between. This CDR3 comprises 14 residues. Looked up from germline, CDR1 is SGHNT and CDR2 is YYREEE (reference sequence). The DNA for the CDR3 is TGTGCCAGCAGTCCTTCGGCGGGCGCGGGGACCCAGTACTTC. Residues: CASSPSAGAGTQYF.

This chain connects TRBV7-9 to TRBJ2-1; D not certain. V lost 4 bases and J lost 8, with 18 bases in between. Germline assignment: CDR1 SEHNR and CDR2 FQNEAQ (reference sequence). The CDR3 runs to 15 residues. In DNA form, the CDR3 reads TGTGCCAGCAGCTCCGCCGTCAGGAAACGGTATGAGCAGTTCTTC. This translates into CASSSAVRKRYEQFF. The full variable domain, with the rest looked up from reference TRBV7-9 and TRBJ2-1, is DTGVSQNPRHKITKRGQNVTFRCDPISEHNRLYWYRQTLGQGPEFLTYFQNEAQLEKSRLLSDRFSAERPKGSFSTLEIQRTEQGDSAMYLCASSSAVRKRYEQFFGPGTRLTVL.

The chain combines TRBV24-1 with TRBJ2-1, with a tentative D call TRBD2 (7 bases). This CDR3 is 16 amino acids long. The V end lost 4 bases, the J end lost 2 bases, and 14 bases lay between the germline ends. Germline V CDR1 and CDR2: KGHDR, SFDVKD. CDR3 amino acids: CATSERGGTTYNEQFF. The CDR3 DNA is TGTGCCACCAGTGAGAGAGGGGGGACTACCTACAATGAGCAGTTCTTC.

The count of this clone is one. CDR3 amino acids: CASSPVRGPNSGNTIYF. In DNA, the CDR3 is TGTGCCAGCTCACCGGTGAGGGGGCCGAACTCTGGAAACACCATATATTTT. The chain employs TRBV18 and TRBJ1-3; TRBD1 matches at 7 bases. Germline V gives CDR1 KGHSH, CDR2 LQKENI. With V trimmed by 3 bases and J by 0 bases, 8 bases remained unmatched. The CDR3 consists of 17 residues. The whole variable domain, remainder taken from reference TRBV18 and TRBJ1-3, is NAGVMQNPRHLVRRRGQEARLRCSPMKGHSHVYWYRQLPEEGLKFMVYLQKENIIDESGMPKERFSAEFPKEGPSILRIQQVVRGDSAAYFCASSPVRGPNSGNTIYFGEGSWLTVV.

As to this clone: The junction and the germline gene differ at one end; a read error may be behind it. The chain joins TRBV14 to TRBJ2-1, with 7 bases aligning to TRBD1. CDR1 SGHDN and CDR2 FVKESK come from the germline V gene. This CDR3 region has 15 residues. CDR3 loop: CASSLGGYRINERFF. For the CDR3, the DNA is TGTGCCAGCAGCCTAGGGGGCTATCGTATAAATGAGCGGTTCTTC.

The chain recombines TRBV6-1 with TRBJ1-1; D remains ambiguous. The CDR3 covers 18 residues. Germline assignment: CDR1 MNHNS and CDR2 SASEGT. The ends were cut back, 0 bases at V and 2 bases at J, with 19 bases in the middle. CDR3 sequence (DNA): TGTGCCAGCAGTGAAGCGCTCACCCGAATCTGGACTAACACTGAAGCTTTCTTT. This codes for CASSEALTRIWTNTEAFF.

This clone appeared a few times. V is TRBV2 and J is TRBJ1-2; D call uncertain. V shed 5 bases and J shed 6 bases, with 19 bases lying between them. Germline values: CDR1 SNHLY, CDR2 FYNNEI. The CDR3 runs to 15 residues. The CDR3 DNA reads TGTGCCAGCAGTCTGGAGGGTAGAAGATCGGATGGCTACACCTTC. Its translation: CASSLEGRRSDGYTF.

Details on this clone: Other DNA variants within this sample encode the same CDR3. The chain is built from TRBV18 and TRBJ2-7; D possibly corresponds to TRBD2 (6 bases). V lost 3 bases and J lost 3, with 9 bases in between. The CDR3 contains 13 residues. The germline V gene encodes CDR1 KGHSH and CDR2 LQKENI. The CDR3 coding sequence is TGTGCCAGCTCACCCGGGACTGGCTACGAGCAGTACTTC. It codes for CASSPGTGYEQYF.

The chain uses TRBV3-1 (or the pseudogene TRBV3-2) and TRBJ2-5, with a possible D match to TRBD2 (5 bases). The length of the CDR3 is 14 residues. Deletions cut 1 base from V and 4 bases from J, with 10 bases between. CDR1 and CDR2 from the germline V gene are LGHDT and YNNKEL (reference sequence). CDR3 residues: CASSQAGYRETQYF. For the CDR3, the DNA is TGTGCCAGCAGCCAAGCGGGATACCGAGAGACCCAGTACTTC.

This chain connects TRBV4-1 to TRBJ2-7; TRBD2 matches at 7 bases. The CDR3 runs to 14 residues. Germline-derived CDR1 and CDR2 are MGHRA and YSYEKL. V shed 3 bases, J shed 2 bases, and the junction held 4 bases outside the gene matches. The CDR3 loop reads CASSHGLVTYEQYF. The CDR3 DNA is TGCGCCAGCAGCCACGGACTAGTCACCTACGAGCAGTACTTC.

This CDR3 is CATRGQGAGELFF. The CDR3 DNA follows: TGTGCCACCCGAGGACAGGGGGCCGGGGAGCTGTTTTTT. The chain employs TRBV6-4 and TRBJ2-2, with TRBD1 matching over 10 bases. CDR1 is MRHNA and CDR2 is SNTAGT in the germline V gene. The V and J ends lost 10 bases and 6 bases, in that order; junction bases with no gene match: 5. The CDR3 has 13 residues.

The CDR3 region is CASSQTGQGREKLFF. The CDR3 bases are TGTGCCAGCAGCCAGACGGGACAGGGTAGGGAAAAACTGTTTTTT. The chain links TRBV4-2 to TRBJ1-4; 9 bases map to TRBD1. The CDR3 contains 15 residues. CDR1 is LGHNA, CDR2 YNFKEQ, per germline. The V and J ends lost 3 bases and 8 bases, in that order; junction bases with no gene match: 7.